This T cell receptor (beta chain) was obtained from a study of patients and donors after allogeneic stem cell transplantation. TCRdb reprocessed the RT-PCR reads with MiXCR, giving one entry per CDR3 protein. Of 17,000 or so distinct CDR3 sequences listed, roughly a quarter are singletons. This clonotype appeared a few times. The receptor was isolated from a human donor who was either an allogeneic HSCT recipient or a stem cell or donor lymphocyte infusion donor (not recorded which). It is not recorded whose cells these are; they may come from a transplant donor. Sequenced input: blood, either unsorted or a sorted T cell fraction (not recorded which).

The CDR3 sequence is CSARSGDLGNTIYF. The CDR3 region has the DNA TGCAGTGCTAGATCAGGGGATTTAGGAAACACCATATATTTT. The chain couples TRBV20-1 to TRBJ1-3, with a tentative D call TRBD1 (6 bases). CDR3 size: 14 residues. Trimming pared 2 bases from V and 4 bases from J, leaving 12 bases between. The germline V gene has CDR1 DFQATT and CDR2 SNEGSKA (reference sequence).